This is a list of T cell receptor beta chains from one sample in a study of T-cell reconstitution after alpha-beta-depleted transplantation in children. TCRdb recomputed calls from the PCR reads with MiXCR, one row per CDR3 protein. Of around 100,000 distinct CDR3 sequences in the sample, approximately 10% were seen once. This sample comprised PBMCs, obtained before TCRalphabeta/CD19-depleted stem cell transplant. Receptors originate from a boy between 2 and 10 years old with acute lymphoblastic leukemia, due to receive a stem cell transplant. Both conserved end residues are part of each CDR3. D genes are given only for firm matches. Some rows have no size entry. The others give once, few or many, or a class for an expanded clone.

size: -
J: TRBJ1-2
D: -
V: TRBV5-5
CDR3: CASSGLNYGYTF
DNA: TGTGCCAGCAGCGGTCTTAACTATGGCTACACCTTC

size: -
J: TRBJ1-2
D: -
V: TRBV29-1
CDR3: CSVDREGEGGYTF
DNA: TGCAGCGTTGATCGGGAGGGGGAAGGCGGCTACACCTTC

size: -
J: TRBJ2-4
D: -
V: TRBV5-6
CDR3: CASSLKVQAHLAKNIQYF
DNA: TGTGCCAGCAGCTTGAAAGTCCAGGCGCACCTAGCCAAAAACATTCAGTACTTC

size: -
J: TRBJ1-1
D: -
V: TRBV7-8
CDR3: CASSTGTMNTEAFF
DNA: TGTGCCAGCAGCACCGGGACAATGAACACTGAAGCTTTCTTT

size: many
J: TRBJ2-3
D: -
V: TRBV12-3/TRBV12-4
CDR3: CASSRTVGGTTDTQYF
DNA: TGTGCCAGCAGCCGCACCGTCGGGGGAACCACAGATACGCAGTATTTT

size: many
J: TRBJ2-3
D: -
V: TRBV7-2
CDR3: CASSLGLRDADTQYF
DNA: TGTGCCAGCAGCTTAGGCCTTAGGGACGCAGATACGCAGTATTTT

size: many
J: TRBJ2-2
D: -
V: TRBV5-1
CDR3: CASSERQHGELFF
DNA: TGCGCCAGCAGCGAGAGACAACACGGGGAGCTGTTTTTT

size: few
J: TRBJ1-3
D: -
V: TRBV12-3/TRBV12-4
CDR3: CASNVGVGNTIYF
DNA: TGTGCCAGCAACGTAGGGGTTGGAAACACCATATATTTT

size: many
J: TRBJ1-1
D: -
V: TRBV7-9
CDR3: CASSLGQENTEAFF
DNA: TGTGCCAGCAGCTTAGGCCAGGAGAACACTGAAGCTTTCTTT

size: -
J: TRBJ1-1
D: -
V: TRBV29-1
CDR3: CSVEPGPTEAFF
DNA: TGCAGCGTAGAACCGGGCCCCACTGAAGCTTTCTTT

size: -
J: TRBJ2-7
D: TRBD2
V: TRBV20-1
CDR3: CSPSGRREAAQYF
DNA: TGCAGTCCTAGCGGACGGCGGGAGGCTGCGCAGTACTTC

size: few
J: TRBJ1-1
D: -
V: TRBV5-1
CDR3: CASSSSGTPDAFF
DNA: TGCGCCAGCAGCTCTTCCGGGACCCCCGATGCTTTCTTT

size: few
J: TRBJ2-1
D: -
V: TRBV20-1
CDR3: CSASSWLPYNEQFF
DNA: TGCAGTGCTAGCAGCTGGCTTCCCTACAATGAGCAGTTCTTC

size: -
J: TRBJ2-7
D: TRBD2
V: TRBV29-1
CDR3: CSVRAGAYEQYF
DNA: TGCAGCGTCCGGGCGGGGGCCTACGAGCAGTACTTC

size: many
J: TRBJ1-1
D: -
V: TRBV7-9
CDR3: CASSLGGANTEAFF
DNA: TGTGCCAGCAGCTTAGGGGGGGCGAACACTGAAGCTTTCTTT

size: few
J: TRBJ2-1
D: TRBD2
V: TRBV20-1
CDR3: CSARDITQILAGGNEQFF
DNA: TGCAGTGCTAGAGATATCACTCAGATCCTAGCGGGAGGTAATGAGCAGTTCTTC

size: -
J: TRBJ2-3
D: -
V: TRBV7-2
CDR3: CASSSTGGRTDTQYF
DNA: TGTGCCAGCAGCTCGACCGGGGGACGCACAGATACGCAGTATTTT

size: many
J: TRBJ2-7
D: TRBD1
V: TRBV2
CDR3: CASSEGWDRVIHEQYF
DNA: TGTGCCAGCAGTGAAGGGTGGGACAGGGTCATCCACGAGCAGTACTTC

size: few
J: TRBJ2-1
D: -
V: TRBV20-1
CDR3: CSASPRGSSYNEQFF
DNA: TGCAGTGCTAGTCCTCGCGGAAGCTCCTACAATGAGCAGTTCTTC

size: many
J: TRBJ2-7
D: -
V: TRBV5-6
CDR3: CASSPAALSYEQYF
DNA: TGTGCCAGCAGTCCAGCGGCGCTCTCCTACGAGCAGTACTTC

size: many
J: TRBJ2-6
D: -
V: TRBV21-1
CDR3: CASSNGQGRSGANVLTF
DNA: TGTGCCAGCAGCAATGGACAGGGACGCTCTGGGGCCAACGTCCTGACTTTC

size: many
J: TRBJ2-7
D: TRBD2
V: TRBV20-1
CDR3: CSARDRAGGKYEQYF
DNA: TGCAGTGCTAGAGATCGAGCGGGAGGGAAGTACGAGCAGTACTTC

size: few
J: TRBJ2-3
D: -
V: TRBV5-5
CDR3: CASTPAAGSADTQYF
DNA: TGTGCCAGCACCCCCGCAGCAGGTTCAGCAGATACGCAGTATTTT

size: few
J: TRBJ1-2
D: TRBD1
V: TRBV12-3/TRBV12-4
CDR3: CASSLDRGKGGYTF
DNA: TGTGCCAGCAGTTTAGACAGGGGGAAGGGGGGCTACACCTTC

size: many
J: TRBJ1-1
D: TRBD1
V: TRBV5-1
CDR3: CASSPGQGLNTEAFF
DNA: TGCGCCAGCAGCCCGGGACAGGGGCTGAACACTGAAGCTTTCTTT

size: few
J: TRBJ2-3
D: -
V: TRBV5-1
CDR3: CASSLISLHADTQYF
DNA: TGCGCCAGCAGCTTGATTTCCCTCCACGCAGATACGCAGTATTTT

size: -
J: TRBJ1-1
D: TRBD1
V: TRBV6-1
CDR3: CASRDRGRYDTEAFF
DNA: TGTGCCAGCAGGGACAGGGGCCGATATGACACTGAAGCTTTCTTT

size: many
J: TRBJ2-7
D: -
V: TRBV10-2
CDR3: CASSDPGRRYEQYF
DNA: TGCGCCAGCAGTGATCCCGGGAGAAGATACGAGCAGTACTTC

size: few
J: TRBJ1-1
D: -
V: TRBV28
CDR3: CASSERYTEAFF
DNA: TGTGCCAGCAGCGAGAGGTACACTGAAGCTTTCTTT

size: -
J: TRBJ1-4
D: -
V: TRBV30
CDR3: CAWSVHSGGFEKLFF
DNA: TGTGCCTGGAGTGTACATTCCGGGGGTTTTGAAAAACTGTTTTTT

size: -
J: TRBJ2-5
D: -
V: TRBV5-1
CDR3: CASSLVGAQETQYF
DNA: TGCGCCAGCAGCTTGGTGGGGGCCCAAGAGACCCAGTACTTC

size: few
J: TRBJ2-3
D: TRBD1
V: TRBV25-1
CDR3: CASSEQGASTDTQYF
DNA: TGTGCCAGCAGTGAGCAGGGGGCGAGCACAGATACGCAGTATTTT

size: -
J: TRBJ2-1
D: -
V: TRBV12-3/TRBV12-4
CDR3: CASSFYLGRDLSYNEQFF
DNA: TGTGCCAGCAGTTTTTACTTAGGCCGGGACTTGTCCTACAATGAGCAGTTCTTC

size: many
J: TRBJ2-1
D: TRBD2
V: TRBV5-1
CDR3: CASRNMGLVRGNEQFF
DNA: TGCGCCAGCAGAAATATGGGACTAGTGAGAGGGAATGAGCAGTTCTTC

size: many
J: TRBJ1-2
D: TRBD1
V: TRBV20-1
CDR3: CSAITDRGDYGYTF
DNA: TGCAGTGCCATTACGGACAGGGGGGACTATGGCTACACCTTC

size: few
J: TRBJ2-5
D: TRBD1
V: TRBV28
CDR3: CASVTGGETQYF
DNA: TGTGCCAGCGTGACAGGGGGCGAGACCCAGTACTTC

size: -
J: TRBJ2-1
D: -
V: TRBV5-1
CDR3: CASQGYRANEQFF
DNA: TGCGCCAGCCAGGGTTATAGGGCCAATGAGCAGTTCTTC

size: many
J: TRBJ2-1
D: TRBD2
V: TRBV7-8
CDR3: CASSFRLAGGNEQFF
DNA: TGTGCCAGCAGCTTCCGACTAGCGGGAGGAAATGAGCAGTTCTTC

size: many
J: TRBJ2-1
D: TRBD2
V: TRBV30
CDR3: CAWGRGGSTKENEQFF
DNA: TGTGCCTGGGGGCGGGGAGGGTCCACAAAGGAGAATGAGCAGTTCTTC

size: few
J: TRBJ1-2
D: TRBD1
V: TRBV5-5
CDR3: CASSRDRGVDGYTF
DNA: TGTGCCAGCAGCCGCGACAGGGGAGTCGATGGCTACACCTTC

size: many
J: TRBJ2-2
D: TRBD2
V: TRBV4-2
CDR3: CASSRGSGRSTGELFF
DNA: TGTGCCAGCAGCCGGGGTAGCGGGAGGTCCACCGGGGAGCTGTTTTTT